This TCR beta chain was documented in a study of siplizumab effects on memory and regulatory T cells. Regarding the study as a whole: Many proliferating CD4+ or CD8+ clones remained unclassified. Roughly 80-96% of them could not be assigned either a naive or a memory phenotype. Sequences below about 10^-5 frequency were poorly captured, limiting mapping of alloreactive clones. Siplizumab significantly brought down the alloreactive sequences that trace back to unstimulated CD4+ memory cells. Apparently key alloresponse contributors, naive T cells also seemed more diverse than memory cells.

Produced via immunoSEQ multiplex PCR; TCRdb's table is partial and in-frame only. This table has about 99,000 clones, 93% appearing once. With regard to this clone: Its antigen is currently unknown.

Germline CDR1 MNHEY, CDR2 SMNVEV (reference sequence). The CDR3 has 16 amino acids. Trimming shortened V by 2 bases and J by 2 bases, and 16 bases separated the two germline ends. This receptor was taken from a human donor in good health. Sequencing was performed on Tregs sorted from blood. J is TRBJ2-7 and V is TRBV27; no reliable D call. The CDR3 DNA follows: TGTGCCAGCAGTTTACGGACGAGCCCTAAGCCCTACGAGCAGTACTTC. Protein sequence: CASSLRTSPKPYEQYF.